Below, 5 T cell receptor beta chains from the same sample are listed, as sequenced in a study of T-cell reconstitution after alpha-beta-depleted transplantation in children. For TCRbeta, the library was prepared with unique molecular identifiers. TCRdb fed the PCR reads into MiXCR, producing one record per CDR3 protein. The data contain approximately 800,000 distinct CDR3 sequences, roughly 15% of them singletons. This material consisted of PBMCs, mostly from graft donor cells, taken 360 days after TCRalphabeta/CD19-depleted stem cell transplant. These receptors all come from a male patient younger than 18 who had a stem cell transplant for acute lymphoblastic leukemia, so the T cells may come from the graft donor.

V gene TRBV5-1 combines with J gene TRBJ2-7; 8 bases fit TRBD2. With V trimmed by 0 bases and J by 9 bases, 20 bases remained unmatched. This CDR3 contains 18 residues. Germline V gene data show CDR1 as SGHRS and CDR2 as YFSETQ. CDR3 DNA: TGCGCCAGCAGCTTGGCGTGGTTTACTAGCGGATCAGACCGCGGGCAGTACTTC. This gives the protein CASSLAWFTSGSDRGQYF.

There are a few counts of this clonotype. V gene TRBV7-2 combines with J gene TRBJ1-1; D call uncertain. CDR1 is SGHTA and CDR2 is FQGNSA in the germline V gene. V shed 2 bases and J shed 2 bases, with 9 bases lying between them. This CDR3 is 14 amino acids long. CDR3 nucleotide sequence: TGTGCCAGCAGCTTATCGCCAGATAACACTGAAGCTTTCTTT. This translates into CASSLSPDNTEAFF.

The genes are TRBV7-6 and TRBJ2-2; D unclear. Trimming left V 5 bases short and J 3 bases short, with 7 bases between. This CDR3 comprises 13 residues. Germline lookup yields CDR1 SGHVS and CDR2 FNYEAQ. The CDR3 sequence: CASSPMHTGELFF. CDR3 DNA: TGTGCCAGCAGCCCCATGCACACCGGGGAGCTGTTTTTT.

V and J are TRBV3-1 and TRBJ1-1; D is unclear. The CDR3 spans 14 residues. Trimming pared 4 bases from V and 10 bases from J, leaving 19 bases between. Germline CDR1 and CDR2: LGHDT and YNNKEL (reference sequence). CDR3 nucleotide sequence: TGTGCCAGCAGCCCCTCGGAGGTTCGGCTCGGAGCTTTCTTT. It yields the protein CASSPSEVRLGAFF.

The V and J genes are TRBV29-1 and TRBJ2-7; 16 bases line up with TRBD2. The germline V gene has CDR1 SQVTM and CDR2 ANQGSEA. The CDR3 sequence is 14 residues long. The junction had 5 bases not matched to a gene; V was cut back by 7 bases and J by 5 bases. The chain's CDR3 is CSASGLAGGHEQYF. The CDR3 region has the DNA TGCAGCGCCTCGGGACTAGCGGGAGGGCACGAGCAGTACTTC.